The 2 T cell receptor beta chains listed next were all sequenced from one sample in a study of cytomegalovirus exposure and HLA in healthy donors (dated by TCRdb to the late 2010s). Libraries came from the immunoSEQ multiplex PCR assay. For the multiplex PCR, a mixture combining 60 forward primers for TCR Vbeta segments and 13 reverse primers for TCR Jbeta segments was used. TCRdb stores this immuneACCESS table with in-frame sequences only. Part of the clones is absent; in the studies checked, under half of the shortfall reflects unresolved V genes, and no reason is known for the rest. The sample data list about 180,000 clones, and 70% to 85% of these were observed just once. Less than 4.5% of the sample comes from the top ten. Sequencing input: PBMCs. The receptors were gathered from a woman aged 55-70 years in good health and CMV-seropositive.

The chain combines TRBV10-3 with TRBJ2-5; 9 bases agree with TRBD1. V trimming: 3 bases; J trimming: 5 bases; junction bases outside the gene matches: 7. The CDR3 is made up of 15 amino acids. Germline V gene sequence: CDR1 ENHRY, CDR2 SYGVKD. The CDR3 DNA sequence: TGTGCCATCAGTGACCCACAGGGGGCAGGGGAGACCCAGTACTTC. Protein sequence: CAISDPQGAGETQYF.

This clone has just one count. The J gene is TRBJ1-5, the V gene TRBV15; TRBD1 matches 7 bases. Germline V gives CDR1 LNHNV, CDR2 YYDKDF (reference sequence). The V and J ends lost 0 bases and 5 bases, in that order; junction bases with no gene match: 4. CDR3 length equals 15 residues. DNA of the CDR3: TGTGCCACCAGCAGAGAAAAGGGGGCTCATCAGCCCCAGCATTTT. It encodes CATSREKGAHQPQHF.